The following is a T cell receptor (beta chain) sequence with its context. Its target is unknown. The sample has other DNA sequences that encode this CDR3 too. Trimming removed 3 bases from V and 4 bases from J; junction bases left unmatched: 5. This CDR3 is built from 15 residues. Germline V lookup: CDR1 KGHSH, CDR2 LQKENI. This sample stems from a study of cytomegalovirus exposure and HLA in healthy donors. Study-wide results and caveats: Most TCR sequences showed up rarely, but some public TCRs showed up in many donors. The study had only CMV serostatus as immune exposure information.

The primer mix had 60 Vbeta and 13 Jbeta primers. TCRdb's copy holds only in-frame clones and misses some; the assay was immunoSEQ multiplex PCR. The sample spans some 130,000 clones; the ten largest clones claim under 2%. The TCR was taken from a man aged 18 to 30 in good health and CMV-seronegative. Sequencing used PBMCs. The chain uses TRBV18 and TRBJ1-2, with 10 positions matching TRBD1. Here the CDR3 reads CASSPTGGDGYGYTF. CDR3 DNA sequence: TGTGCCAGCTCACCGACAGGGGGCGATGGCTATGGCTACACCTTC.